One and the same sample provided the 3 T cell receptor beta chains below, sequenced in a study of CD8 T cells in ankylosing spondylitis. TCRdb ran MiXCR on the 5' RACE reads and lists one entry per CDR3 protein. The data contain 350,000 to 550,000 distinct CDR3 sequences, roughly 26% of them singletons. Their cognate antigens are unknown. Findings and caveats of the study: A TCR beta motif of roughly 8 highly homologous variants appeared characteristic of ankylosing spondylitis blood.

Sequenced: blood, either unsorted or a sorted T cell fraction (not recorded which). The receptors stem from a male donor with ankylosing spondylitis.

The V call is TRBV6-5, the J call TRBJ1-1, with a weak D call TRBD1 (5 bases). The CDR3 is 15 residues long. Trimming pared 6 bases from V and 0 bases from J, leaving 14 bases between. Germline CDR1 MNHEY, CDR2 SVGAGI. CDR3 nucleotides: TGTGCCAGCAGGTTGACTGGACAAATGAACACTGAAGCTTTCTTT. This codes for CASRLTGQMNTEAFF.

There are a few counts of this clonotype. The chain employs TRBV7-2 and TRBJ2-1; D unclear. The germline V gene encodes CDR1 SGHTA and CDR2 FQGNSA. The CDR3 consists of 17 residues. V dropped 7 bases and J dropped 5 bases, with 24 bases sitting between them. The CDR3 loop is CASTLMPTYLANNEQFF. Written as DNA, the CDR3 is TGTGCCAGCACCCTAATGCCAACTTATTTAGCCAACAATGAGCAGTTCTTC.

Notes on this clonotype: One base away lies a much larger clone, so this may be a sequencing read error. This chain connects TRBV27 to TRBJ1-2; 7 bases map to TRBD1. V was clipped by 5 bases and J by 4 bases; unmatched bases: 1. The CDR3 consists of 12 residues. Germline CDR1 reads MNHEY; CDR2 reads SMNVEV (reference sequence). This CDR3 is CASSNRGYGYTF. CDR3 DNA sequence: TGTGCCAGCAGTAACAGGGGCTATGGCTACACCTTC.